This record covers a single TCR beta chain. The CDR3 runs to 15 residues. With 1 base removed from V and 0 bases from J, the gap between germline ends came to 8 bases. CDR1 is SGHVS and CDR2 is FQNEAQ in the germline V gene. The sample is drawn from a study of cytomegalovirus exposure and HLA in healthy donors. 13 Jbeta primers and 60 Vbeta primers were used for the PCR. Some clones are missing from TCRdb's copy, which holds only in-frame ones; the method was immunoSEQ multiplex PCR. Among over 150,000 clones listed, over 60% were seen once. The receptor comes from a young man in good health and CMV-seropositive. This chain connects TRBV7-8 to TRBJ2-3; D not resolved. The sequenced material came from PBMCs. CDR3 loop: CASSLGLTSTDTQYF. The CDR3 DNA sequence: TGTGCCAGCAGCTTAGGACTTACTAGCACAGATACGCAGTATTTT.